This T cell receptor (beta chain) appears in the sequencing data of a study of Ad26.COV2.S vaccination and SARS-CoV-2 variants. At the level of the study: A participant enrolled in the COV1001 Ad26.COV2.S trial arm provided the sample. Donor got 5x10^10 or 1x10^11 viral particles of Ad26.COV2.S. Study results and limitations: Post-vaccination breadth of spike-specific CD8+ and CD4+ T cell responses was reportedly substantial.

Notes on this clone: Its antigen is unidentified.

This table comes from immunoSEQ multiplex PCR, and its TCRdb copy is limited to in-frame clones, with some not included. The sample includes more than 300,000 clones, about 82% of them seen just once. This CDR3 contains 15 residues. Treatment defined: 15 to 20 received Ad26.COV2.S at low or high dose, single or two shots; about 5 received placebo; per-sample allocation not given. Day 63 after the first injection of vaccine or placebo was the sampling time. Recruitment in Boston yielded a donor of adult age, 18-55 years. The specimen comprised peripheral blood, sampled in a trial of Ad26.COV2.S vaccine versus placebo. The TCR originated in a person aged 18-65 years who received the Ad26.COV2.S COVID-19 vaccine or a placebo. The chain joins TRBV21-1 to TRBJ1-5; the DNA was not compared with TRBD1, the D call given in the table. TRBV21-1 is given as a pseudogene. The chain's CDR3 is CASSTDREEDQPQHF. The CDR3 nucleotides are TGTGCCAGCAGCACGGACAGGGAGGAGGATCAGCCCCAGCATTTT.